A selection of T cell receptor beta chains follows, all from one sample in a study of T cell responses to AZD1222 COVID-19 vaccine. Generated by immunoSEQ multiplex PCR, the TCRdb table keeps only in-frame clones and is missing some. Among around 150,000 clones listed, 90% were seen once. The specimen comprised peripheral blood, sampled 28 days after the second AZD1222 dose. Receptors originate from an adult who received the AZD1222 COVID-19 vaccine. CDR3s include the opening cysteine and the closing phenylalanine or tryptophan. D genes are given only for firm matches. Size values are once, few and many counts, or a class for expanded clones, and some rows have none.

j_call cdr3_length d_call v_call clone_size cdr3_nt cdr3_aa
TRBJ1-6 15 . TRBV3-1/TRBV3-2 . TGTGCCAGCAGCCAAGATCTGGAACCTAATTCACCCCTCCACTTT CASSQDLEPNSPLHF
TRBJ2-7 11 . TRBV24-1 . TGTGCCACCCCCAAAAGGCGCGAGCAGTACTTC CATPKRREQYF
TRBJ1-6 16 TRBD1 TRBV6-1 . TGTGCCAGCAGTGAAGGAGCGCCAGGGGGAAATTCACCCCTCCACTTT CASSEGAPGGNSPLHF
TRBJ2-1 15 TRBD1 TRBV18 . TGTGCCAGCTCTCTGGACAGGGCGGGCTACAATGAGCAGTTCTTC CASSLDRAGYNEQFF
TRBJ1-1 12 TRBD1 TRBV12-5 . TGTGCTAGCTTTACAGGGGCCACTGAAGCTTTCTTT CASFTGATEAFF
TRBJ1-6 14 TRBD1 TRBV10-1 . TGCGCCAGCAGTCCAAGACAGGGAAATTCACCCCTCCACTTT CASSPRQGNSPLHF
TRBJ2-7 15 . TRBV7-2 . TGTGCCAGCAGCGCGCACTGGCTATTGCCATACGAGCAGTACTTC CASSAHWLLPYEQYF
TRBJ1-1 16 . TRBV19 once TGTGCCAGTAGTATAGATCGCAGGTCACAGAACACTGAAGCTTTCTTT CASSIDRRSQNTEAFF
TRBJ1-2 16 . TRBV15 . TGTGCCACCAGCAGAGATTCGGGGGACGAAACGGCCGGCTACACCTTC CATSRDSGDETAGYTF
TRBJ1-2 13 . TRBV12-3/TRBV12-4 . TGTGCCAGCAGTTTTGAGGGGGTCTATGGCTACACCTTC CASSFEGVYGYTF
TRBJ1-1 13 . TRBV10-1 . TGCGCCAGCAGTGAGGACAGGAACACTGAAGCTTTCTTT CASSEDRNTEAFF
TRBJ2-1 16 TRBD2 TRBV10-3 . TGTGCCATCAGTGAGTCGGTGGGCGGGAGCTACAATGAGCAGTTCTTC CAISESVGGSYNEQFF
TRBJ1-1 15 . TRBV6-6 . TGTGCCAGCAGTTACTCGCTGAGCTCGAACACTGAAGCTTTCTTT CASSYSLSSNTEAFF
TRBJ1-6 15 . TRBV5-6 . TGTGCCAGCAGCTTGGCTGGGTTCGGTGATTCACCCCTCCACTTT CASSLAGFGDSPLHF
TRBJ2-7 12 . TRBV3-1/TRBV3-2 . TGTGCCAGCACTTTGGACGGATACGAGCAGTACTTC CASTLDGYEQYF
TRBJ2-3 15 . TRBV29-1 . TGCAGCGTTGAAGAGCGAAGGCTCGGCACAGATACGCAGTATTTT CSVEERRLGTDTQYF
TRBJ2-7 13 . TRBV7-8 . TGTGCCAGCAGCTGGGGGGGGCTGAGGGAGCAGTACTTC CASSWGGLREQYF
TRBJ2-3 15 . TRBV3-1/TRBV3-2 . TGTGCCAGCAGCCCCGGAGTGGGATGGTCAGATACGCAGTATTTT CASSPGVGWSDTQYF
TRBJ1-6 16 . TRBV21-1 . TGTGCCAGCAGGATACCGGGACAGCCATATAATTCACCCCTCCACTTT CASRIPGQPYNSPLHF
TRBJ1-1 13 . TRBV12-3/TRBV12-4 . TGTGCCAGCAGTTCCGAACGAACTACTGAAGCTTTCTTT CASSSERTTEAFF
TRBJ2-7 16 . TRBV18 . TGTGCCAGCTCACCACTATCGACAGCGTCAGTCTACGAGCAGTACTTC CASSPLSTASVYEQYF
TRBJ1-1 17 . TRBV14 . TGTGCCAGCAGCCAAGATTTAATAAGGGGCATGAACACTGAAGCTTTCTTT CASSQDLIRGMNTEAFF
TRBJ2-3 17 TRBD2 TRBV7-9 . TGTGCCAGCTCACAATCGGGAGGCAGGCCCGGGGGGGATACGCAGTATTTT CASSQSGGRPGGDTQYF
TRBJ2-2 15 . TRBV24-1 . TGTGCCACCAGTGATTTCGGCACGAACACCGGGGAGCTGTTTTTT CATSDFGTNTGELFF
TRBJ2-5 16 TRBD2 TRBV3-1/TRBV3-2 . TGTGCCAGCAGCCCCCCCGGACTAGCGGAGGGGGAGACCCAGTACTTC CASSPPGLAEGETQYF
TRBJ2-7 16 TRBD1 TRBV4-2 . TGTGCCAGCAGCCAAGGGACGTGGGACAGGGTGTCCGAGCAGTACTTC CASSQGTWDRVSEQYF
TRBJ2-7 14 . TRBV5-1 . TGCGCCAGCAGCTCGGGACAAAGCTCCTACGAGCAGTACTTC CASSSGQSSYEQYF
TRBJ1-4 13 . TRBV27 . TGTGCCAGCAGTTTAGAGTGGGGGTTGGAACTGTTTTTT CASSLEWGLELFF
TRBJ2-3 16 TRBD2 TRBV11-2 . TGTGCCAGCAGCTTACGAGGGCTAGCGGGAGCAGATACGCAGTATTTT CASSLRGLAGADTQYF
TRBJ2-2 18 TRBD2 TRBV19 . TGTGCCAGTAGTATAGGCAGGCCTAGCGGGAGTACGACCGGGGAGCTGTTTTTT CASSIGRPSGSTTGELFF
TRBJ1-2 13 . TRBV12-3/TRBV12-4 once TGTGCCAGCAGCCCAGGGGCGGGCTATGGCTACACCTTC CASSPGAGYGYTF
TRBJ1-2 21 . TRBV4-1 . TGCGCCAGCAGCCAAGTTTTGCCGGACGGCGCGAGTTCGAAAGCTAACTATGGCTACACCTTC CASSQVLPDGASSKANYGYTF
TRBJ2-3 15 TRBD2 TRBV19 . TGTGCCAGTAGTATAAGAGCGGGACCCACAGATACGCAGTATTTT CASSIRAGPTDTQYF
TRBJ2-5 15 . TRBV15 . TGTGCCACCAGCAGAGGCTCGCAGGGGATGGAGACCCAGTACTTC CATSRGSQGMETQYF
TRBJ2-7 17 TRBD1 TRBV5-4 once TGTGCCAGCAGAACCCCCCCAGGGTACAGGGGCCTCTACGAGCAGTACTTC CASRTPPGYRGLYEQYF
TRBJ2-3 15 . TRBV5-8 . TGTGCCAGCAGCACCTTAGGGACAATACGAGGGGCGCAGTATTTT CASSTLGTIRGAQYF
TRBJ1-1 15 . TRBV5-1 . TGCGCCAGCAGCTTGGACTCCGGGTCGGGGACTGAAGCTTTCTTT CASSLDSGSGTEAFF
TRBJ2-7 12 TRBD1 TRBV29-1 . TGCAGCGTTGGGACAGGCTCCTACGAGCAGTACTTC CSVGTGSYEQYF
TRBJ1-2 14 . TRBV19 once TGTGCCAGTATGATTTCTGACAGCCGGCATGGCTACACCTTC CASMISDSRHGYTF
TRBJ2-2 15 . TRBV7-9 . TGTGCCAGCAGCTTTTACGTGTCTGGCACCGGGGAGCTGTTTTTT CASSFYVSGTGELFF
TRBJ2-1 13 . TRBV3-1/TRBV3-2 . TGTGCCAGCAGCCAAACAAGCCGGAGTGAGCAGTTCTTC CASSQTSRSEQFF
TRBJ1-5 14 TRBD1 TRBV12-5 . TGTGCTAGTGGTACAGGGGTGGACTATCAGCCCCAGCATTTT CASGTGVDYQPQHF
TRBJ2-5 16 . TRBV5-5 . TGTGCCAGCAGCGTTTCCGGGCTCCAAGCGGGAGAGACCCAGTACTTC CASSVSGLQAGETQYF
TRBJ2-7 12 . TRBV6-5 . TGTGCCAGCAGCCAGGGAGACTACGAGCAGTACTTC CASSQGDYEQYF
TRBJ2-1 20 TRBD2 TRBV4-1 . TGCGCCAGCAGCCAGCCGTTGGGACTAGCGGGAGCGAACTCCTACAATGAGCAGTTCTTC CASSQPLGLAGANSYNEQFF
TRBJ2-1 15 . TRBV14 . TGTGCCAGCAGCCACAGGTCCCCTCTTGTCAATGAGCAGTTCTTC CASSHRSPLVNEQFF
TRBJ2-7 13 . TRBV27 few TGTGCCAGCAGTTTAAAAAAGGATGGCCCGACGGAATTC CASSLKKDGPTEF